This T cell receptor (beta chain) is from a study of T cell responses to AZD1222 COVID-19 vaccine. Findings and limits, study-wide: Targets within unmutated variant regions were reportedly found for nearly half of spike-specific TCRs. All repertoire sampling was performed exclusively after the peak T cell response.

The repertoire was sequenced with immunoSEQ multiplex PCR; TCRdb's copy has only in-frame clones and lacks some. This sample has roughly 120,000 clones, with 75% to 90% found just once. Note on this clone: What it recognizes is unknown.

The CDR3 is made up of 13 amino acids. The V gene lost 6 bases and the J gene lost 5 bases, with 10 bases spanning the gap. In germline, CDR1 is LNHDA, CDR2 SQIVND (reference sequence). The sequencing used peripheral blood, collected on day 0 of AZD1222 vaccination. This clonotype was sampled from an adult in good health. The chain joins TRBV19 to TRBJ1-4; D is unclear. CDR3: CASSAELNEKLFF. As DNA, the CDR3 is TGTGCCAGTAGCGCAGAGTTAAATGAAAAACTGTTTTTT.